Listed below are T cell receptor beta chains from one sample, sequenced in a study of T cell responses to AZD1222 COVID-19 vaccine. TCRdb's table, derived via immunoSEQ multiplex PCR, lists solely in-frame clones and lacks some. The profile shows 200,000 or so clones, approximately 94% of them singletons. This specimen was peripheral blood, taken 28 days after the second AZD1222 dose. Receptor source: an adult who received the AZD1222 COVID-19 vaccine. The CDR3 runs from the conserved cysteine through the conserved F or W. Fields, in order: D gene, V gene, CDR3 length, J gene, clone size, CDR3 DNA, CDR3 protein. The D gene is left open where the match is weak. Size tells how often a clone was seen (once, few, many) or the class of an expanded clone, and some rows leave it out.

NA	TRBV2	16	TRBJ2-3	NA	TGTGCCAGCAGTGAAGATGGTACCCTATCCACAGATACGCAGTATTTT	CASSEDGTLSTDTQYF
NA	TRBV6-5	13	TRBJ1-2	once	TGTGCCAGCAGTAACGGGGGGACCTATGGCTACACCTTC	CASSNGGTYGYTF
NA	TRBV18	15	TRBJ1-4	NA	TGTGCCAGCTCACCACCGGGGGGCACTAATGAAAAACTGTTTTTT	CASSPPGGTNEKLFF
NA	TRBV6-1	13	TRBJ1-2	once	TGTGCCAGCAGTGAGTCCGGGGATTATGGCTACACCTTC	CASSESGDYGYTF
NA	TRBV6-5	15	TRBJ1-4	once	TGTGCCAGCAGCCCCCGGGGAGGAGCTAATGAAAAACTGTTTTTT	CASSPRGGANEKLFF
TRBD1	TRBV6-5	14	TRBJ1-2	NA	TGTGCCAGCAGTAGCGGGACAGGGAACTATGGCTACACCTTC	CASSSGTGNYGYTF
TRBD1	TRBV2	14	TRBJ2-5	NA	TGTGCCAGCAGTGGGCCGGACAGGCAAGAGACCCAGTACTTC	CASSGPDRQETQYF
NA	TRBV12-3/TRBV12-4	13	TRBJ2-5	NA	TGTGCCAGCAGTTTATGGAGTCAAGAGACCCAGTACTTC	CASSLWSQETQYF
NA	TRBV4-3	13	TRBJ2-1	NA	TGCGCCAGCAGCCTCCTGACCGGCAATGAGCAGTTCTTC	CASSLLTGNEQFF
NA	TRBV5-1	13	TRBJ2-5	few	TGCGCCAGCGCGAGGGCTGGAGCGGAGACCCAGTACTTC	CASARAGAETQYF
TRBD1	TRBV5-6	15	TRBJ1-2	once	TGTGCCAGCAGCTTAAGACAGGGTTTTGGCTATGGCTACACCTTC	CASSLRQGFGYGYTF
TRBD2	TRBV11-1	15	TRBJ2-7	once	TGTGCCAGCAGCTTAAGGAGCGGGGGGTTGCACGAGCAGTACTTC	CASSLRSGGLHEQYF
NA	TRBV11-1	12	TRBJ1-1	NA	TGTGCCAGCAGTGGTAGGGGCTATGAAGCTTTCTTT	CASSGRGYEAFF
NA	TRBV7-9	14	TRBJ2-5	NA	TGTGCCAGCAGTCTAGAGGCAGGGGAAGAGACCCAGTACTTC	CASSLEAGEETQYF
TRBD1	TRBV5-8	15	TRBJ2-5	NA	TGTGCCAGCAGCTCACGGACAGGGGGCGTAGAGACCCAGTACTTC	CASSSRTGGVETQYF
NA	TRBV19	14	TRBJ1-5	NA	TGTGCCAGTAAAGGCGGACACAACAATCAGCCCCAGCATTTT	CASKGGHNNQPQHF
TRBD2	TRBV7-9	14	TRBJ2-5	NA	TGTGCCAGCAGCAAGGGACTAGCGGAAGAGACCCAGTACTTC	CASSKGLAEETQYF
TRBD1	TRBV12-3/TRBV12-4	13	TRBJ1-2	NA	TGTGCCAGCAGACTGACAGGGAACTATGGCTACACCTTC	CASRLTGNYGYTF
NA	TRBV6-1	13	TRBJ1-2	NA	TGTGCCAGCAGTGAACCCGAAAGTTATGGCTACACCTTC	CASSEPESYGYTF
NA	TRBV14	14	TRBJ1-6	NA	TGTGCCAGCAGCCAAAGAAGGGGGGATTCACCCCTCCACTTT	CASSQRRGDSPLHF
NA	TRBV6-4	12	TRBJ2-5	NA	TGTGCCAGCCCCGGGGGACAAGAGACCCAGTACTTC	CASPGGQETQYF
NA	TRBV7-8	13	TRBJ1-1	once	TGTGCCAGCAGCTCGCCAGTGAGGACTGAAGCTTTCTTT	CASSSPVRTEAFF
NA	TRBV28	14	TRBJ1-1	NA	TGTGCCAGCAGGCCGGGGACGGTGAACACTGAAGCTTTCTTT	CASRPGTVNTEAFF
TRBD2	TRBV2	16	TRBJ2-1	NA	TGTGCCAGCAGTCCAAAAGCGGGGATCTCCTACAATGAGCAGTTCTTC	CASSPKAGISYNEQFF
NA	TRBV2	12	TRBJ1-1	once	TGTGCCAGCAGTGGCGCGGGGGCTGAAGCTTTCTTT	CASSGAGAEAFF
NA	TRBV19	15	TRBJ1-2	NA	TGTGCCACGAAACCCGGGACCTATCGGGTCTATGGCTACACCTTC	CATKPGTYRVYGYTF
NA	TRBV7-7	16	TRBJ2-7	NA	TGTGCCAGCAGCTTAGCGGGGGACTGTAGAACTTACGAGCAGTACTTC	CASSLAGDCRTYEQYF
NA	TRBV2	14	TRBJ1-1	few	TGTGCCAGCAGTGTGAGTCTCCTGAGAACTGAAGCTTTCTTT	CASSVSLLRTEAFF
NA	TRBV10-3	14	TRBJ2-3	NA	TGTGCCATCAGTGAGCCCAACCAGGGGTGGGCGCAGTATTTT	CAISEPNQGWAQYF
TRBD1	TRBV3-1/TRBV3-2	13	TRBJ1-1	NA	TGTGCCAGCAGCCGGGACAGGGGGACACAACGAGACTTT	CASSRDRGTQRDF
NA	TRBV19	14	TRBJ1-5	NA	TGTGCCAGTAGGCCCGGACCAATCAATCAGCCCCAGCATTTT	CASRPGPINQPQHF
NA	TRBV18	15	TRBJ1-1	NA	TGTGCCAGCTCACCCCCAATTGGAGGGAACACTGAAGCTTTCTTT	CASSPPIGGNTEAFF
NA	TRBV18	13	TRBJ2-2	NA	TGTGCCAGCTCATCCGCGAACACCGGGGAGCTGTTTTTT	CASSSANTGELFF
NA	TRBV28	14	TRBJ1-1	NA	TGTGCCAGCAGTTTTGCGCAGGGTGGGGGTGAAGCTTTCTTT	CASSFAQGGGEAFF
TRBD1	TRBV3-1/TRBV3-2	15	TRBJ2-7	NA	TGTGCCAGCAGCCAAGGGACAGGACGAACCTACGAGCAGTACTTC	CASSQGTGRTYEQYF
TRBD1	TRBV3-1/TRBV3-2	19	TRBJ1-4	NA	TGTGCCAGCAGCCAAGAACTACAGGGGGCTTCTGCAACTAATGAAAAACTGTTTTTT	CASSQELQGASATNEKLFF
TRBD1	TRBV6-5	15	TRBJ1-5	NA	TGTGCCAGCAGGTCACAGGGGGTAGGAAATCAGCCCCAGCATTTT	CASRSQGVGNQPQHF
NA	TRBV6-5	13	TRBJ1-1	NA	TGTGCCACAAGGGACCCTGGAGACACTGAAGCTTTCTTT	CATRDPGDTEAFF
TRBD2	TRBV9	15	TRBJ2-1	NA	TGTGCCAGCAGCGTAGGCGGGGGGGCCTACAATGAGCAGTTCTTC	CASSVGGGAYNEQFF
NA	TRBV6-2/TRBV6-3	14	TRBJ1-1	NA	TGTGCCAGCAGTTTCGCTGCAAAGAACACTGAAGCTTTCTTT	CASSFAAKNTEAFF
TRBD1	TRBV19	13	TRBJ1-2	NA	TGTGCCAGTAGTCAGGACAGGGTGGATGGCTACACCTTC	CASSQDRVDGYTF
TRBD1	TRBV19	16	TRBJ1-1	NA	TGTGCCAGTAGTATAGGGACAGGGTCCTCGGACACTGAAGCTTTCTTT	CASSIGTGSSDTEAFF
TRBD2	TRBV19	15	TRBJ2-1	once	TGTGCCAGTAGTCGCGTAGCGGGGGGGCCAGGTGAGCAGTTCTTC	CASSRVAGGPGEQFF
NA	TRBV4-1	14	TRBJ2-3	NA	TGCGCCAGCAGCCCAGTCGAGTCTGCAGATACGCAGTATTTT	CASSPVESADTQYF
TRBD1	TRBV27	14	TRBJ1-2	once	TGTGCCAGCAGTTTATCATTGGGAGGGGGCGGCTACACCTTC	CASSLSLGGGGYTF
NA	TRBV7-8	13	TRBJ2-7	once	TGTGCCAGCAGCTTATCGGGGGCGGGAAGAAAGTACTTC	CASSLSGAGRKYF
TRBD1	TRBV28	15	TRBJ1-2	NA	TGTGCCAGCAGTCTCCCGGGACAGGGGCCGGGGGGCTACACCTTC	CASSLPGQGPGGYTF
NA	TRBV11-2	15	TRBJ1-1	few	TGTGCCAGCAGCCCCTCGGGGGGAAGGAACACTGAAGCTTTCTTT	CASSPSGGRNTEAFF